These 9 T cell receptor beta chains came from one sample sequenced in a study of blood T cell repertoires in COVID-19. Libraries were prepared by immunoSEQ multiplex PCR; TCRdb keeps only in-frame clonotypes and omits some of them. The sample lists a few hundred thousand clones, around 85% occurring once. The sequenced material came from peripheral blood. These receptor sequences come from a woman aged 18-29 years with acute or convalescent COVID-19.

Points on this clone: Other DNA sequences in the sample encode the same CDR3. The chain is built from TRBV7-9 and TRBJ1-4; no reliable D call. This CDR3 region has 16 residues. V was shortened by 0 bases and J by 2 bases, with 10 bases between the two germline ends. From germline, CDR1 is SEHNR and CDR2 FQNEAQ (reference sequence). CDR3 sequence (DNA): TGTGCCAGCAGCTTAGCGCTAGGGAGTACTAATGAAAAACTGTTTTTT. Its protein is CASSLALGSTNEKLFF. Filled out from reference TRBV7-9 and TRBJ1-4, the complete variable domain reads DTGVSQNPRHKITKRGQNVTFRCDPISEHNRLYWYRQTLGQGPEFLTYFQNEAQLEKSRLLSDRFSAERPKGSFSTLEIQRTEQGDSAMYLCASSLALGSTNEKLFFGSGTQLSVL.

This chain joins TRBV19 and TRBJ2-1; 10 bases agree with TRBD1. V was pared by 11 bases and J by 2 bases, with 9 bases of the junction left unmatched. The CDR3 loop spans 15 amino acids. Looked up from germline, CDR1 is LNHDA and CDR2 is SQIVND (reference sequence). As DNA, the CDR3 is TGTGCCCAACGGGAGGGACAGGGGACCTACAATGAGCAGTTCTTC. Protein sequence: CAQREGQGTYNEQFF.

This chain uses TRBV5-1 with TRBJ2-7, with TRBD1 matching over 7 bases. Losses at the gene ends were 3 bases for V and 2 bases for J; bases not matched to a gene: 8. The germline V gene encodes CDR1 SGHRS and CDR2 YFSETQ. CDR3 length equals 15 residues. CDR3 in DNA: TGCGCCAGCAGCTCGACGGACAGGCCCCCCTACGAGCAGTACTTC. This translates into CASSSTDRPPYEQYF.

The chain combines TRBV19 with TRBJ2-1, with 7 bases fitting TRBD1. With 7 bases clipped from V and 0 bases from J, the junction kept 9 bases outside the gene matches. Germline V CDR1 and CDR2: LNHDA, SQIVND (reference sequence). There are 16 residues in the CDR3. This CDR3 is CASTLQGKHSYNEQFF. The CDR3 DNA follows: TGTGCCAGTACGCTACAGGGGAAGCACTCCTACAATGAGCAGTTCTTC.

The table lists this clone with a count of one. Here the CDR3 reads CASSRGGPVGTNSPLHF. The CDR3 DNA reads as TGTGCCAGCAGCCGTGGGGGTCCCGTGGGGACAAATTCACCCCTCCACTTT. V is TRBV28 and J is TRBJ1-6; weak D call: TRBD1 (6 bases). The CDR3 totals 17 residues. Germline V gene lookup returns CDR1 MDHEN and CDR2 SYDVKM. V lost 6 bases, J lost 7 bases, and 22 bases lay in between.

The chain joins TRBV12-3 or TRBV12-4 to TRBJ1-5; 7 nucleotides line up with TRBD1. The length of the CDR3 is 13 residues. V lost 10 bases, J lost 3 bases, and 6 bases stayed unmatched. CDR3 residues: CATGQVSNQPQHF. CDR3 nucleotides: TGTGCCACAGGACAGGTCTCCAATCAGCCCCAGCATTTT.

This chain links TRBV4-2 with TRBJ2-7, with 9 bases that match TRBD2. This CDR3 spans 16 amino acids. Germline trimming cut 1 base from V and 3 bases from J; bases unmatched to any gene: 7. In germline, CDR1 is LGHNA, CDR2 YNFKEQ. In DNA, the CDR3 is TGTGCCAGCAGCCAAGTAAATGCGGGGGGGCTCTACGAGCAGTACTTC. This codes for CASSQVNAGGLYEQYF.

The CDR3 loop is CASSVKSGGYTDTQYF. CDR3 DNA sequence: TGTGCCAGCAGCGTAAAGTCGGGAGGGTACACAGATACGCAGTATTTT. The genes are TRBV9 and TRBJ2-3; TRBD2 aligns across 8 bases. This CDR3 is 16 amino acids long. J lost 2 bases, V lost 1 base, and 6 bases had no gene match. Per the germline V gene, CDR1 is SGDLS and CDR2 is YYNGEE. The complete variable domain, with remaining parts taken from reference TRBV9 and TRBJ2-3, reads DSGVTQTPKHLITATGQRVTLRCSPRSGDLSVYWYQQSLDQGLQFLIQYYNGEERAKGNILERFSAQQFPDLHSELNLSSLELGDSALYFCASSVKSGGYTDTQYFGPGTRLTVL.

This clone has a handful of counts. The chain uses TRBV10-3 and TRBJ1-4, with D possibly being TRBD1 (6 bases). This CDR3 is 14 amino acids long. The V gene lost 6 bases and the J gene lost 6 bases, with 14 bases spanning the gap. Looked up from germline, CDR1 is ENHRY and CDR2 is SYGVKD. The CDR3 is CAIRNREGDEKLFF. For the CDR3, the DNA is TGTGCCATCAGGAACAGGGAGGGGGATGAAAAACTGTTTTTT.